Listed here are 28 T cell receptor beta chains from one sample, sequenced in a study of T cells after yellow fever vaccination. MiXCR, run by TCRdb on the 5' RACE reads, gives a single entry per CDR3 protein. The sample holds 500,000 to 650,000 distinct CDR3 sequences, about 15% seen once. The sample in question was PBMCs, obtained 5 days after the first yellow fever vaccination. These receptors came from a man aged 18 to 30 who received the YFV17D yellow fever vaccine.

There are a few counts of this clonotype. The rearrangement joins TRBV5-5 to TRBJ1-6; TRBD1 matches at 8 bases. Germline values: CDR1 SGHKS, CDR2 YYEKEE (reference sequence). CDR3 length: 17 residues. The V and J ends lost 0 bases and 9 bases, in that order; junction bases with no gene match: 11. Here the CDR3 DNA reads TGTGCCAGCAGCTTGGCCTCCGGGACAGGCTTTAGTTCACCCCTCCACTTT. Translating gives CASSLASGTGFSSPLHF.

A few counts support this clonotype. The rearrangement links TRBV6-5 to TRBJ1-2; D is possibly TRBD1 (5 bases). Trimming took 0 bases from V and 1 from J, leaving 9 bases between them. This CDR3 spans 15 amino acids. Germline V gene sequence: CDR1 MNHEY, CDR2 SVGAGI. CDR3 protein: CASSYSGAFNYGYTF. CDR3 bases: TGTGCCAGCAGTTACTCAGGGGCATTTAACTATGGCTACACCTTC.

The V and J genes are TRBV4-3 and TRBJ1-5; 9 positions agree with TRBD1. V trimming: 5 bases; J trimming: 7 bases; junction bases outside the gene matches: 6. CDR3 length: 14 residues. CDR1 is LGHNA, CDR2 YSLEER, per germline. CDR3 amino acids: CASSKDRGSQPQHF. CDR3 DNA: TGCGCCAGCAGCAAGGACAGGGGTTCCCAGCCCCAGCATTTT.

This clonotype has only a few counts. This chain uses TRBV4-2 with TRBJ1-2, with 12 positions matching TRBD1. V lost 1 base to trimming and J lost 4 bases; unmatched junction nucleotides: 7. The CDR3 is 17 amino acids. Per germline, CDR1 LGHNA and CDR2 YNFKEQ. The CDR3 protein is CASSQAGTGGSVYGYTF. The CDR3 DNA reads as TGTGCCAGCAGCCAAGCCGGGACAGGGGGCAGTGTCTATGGCTACACCTTC.

The rearrangement uses TRBV20-1 and TRBJ2-5; D call uncertain. With 0 bases removed from V and 2 bases from J, the gap between germline ends came to 7 bases. CDR1 is DFQATT, CDR2 SNEGSKA, per germline (reference sequence). The CDR3 is 13 amino acids. CDR3 residues: CSARDGRQETQYF. Written as DNA, the CDR3 is TGCAGTGCTAGAGATGGACGGCAAGAGACCCAGTACTTC.

This clonotype was counted between two and nine times. The chain joins TRBV18 to TRBJ2-2; D gene uncertain. V was cut by 6 bases and J by 1 base, with 15 bases left in between. Germline values: CDR1 KGHSH, CDR2 LQKENI. The CDR3 runs 16 residues. The CDR3 coding sequence is TGTGCCAGCTCCCCTTTTGACCCCATGAACACCGGGGAGCTGTTTTTT. Amino acid sequence: CASSPFDPMNTGELFF.

V gene TRBV12-3 or TRBV12-4 combines with J gene TRBJ2-1; 8 nucleotides line up with TRBD1. J gave up 7 bases and V 6 bases, and 8 bases lay outside the gene matches. The CDR3 loop spans 14 amino acids. The CDR3 nucleotides read TGTGCCAGCAGGCCCGGACAGGGATGGAATGAGCAGTTCTTC. It yields the protein CASRPGQGWNEQFF.

The rearrangement joins TRBV24-1 to TRBJ2-3, with 8 bases lining up with TRBD2. Germline V gives CDR1 KGHDR, CDR2 SFDVKD. The V segment lost 1 base and the J segment 1 base; nucleotides outside the gene matches: 6. There are 17 residues in the CDR3. CDR3 protein: CATSDFPAAGGTDTQYF. CDR3 sequence (DNA): TGTGCCACCAGTGATTTTCCGGCAGCGGGGGGCACAGATACGCAGTATTTT.

This clonotype was observed a handful of times. The CDR3 region is CASSQDLGTGGNTGELFF. Written as DNA, the CDR3 is TGCGCCAGCAGCCAAGATCTAGGGACAGGGGGAAACACCGGGGAGCTGTTTTTT. The chain has TRBV4-3 and TRBJ2-2; 11 positions agree with TRBD1. CDR1 LGHNA and CDR2 YSLEER come from the germline V gene. The CDR3 loop spans 18 amino acids. The V and J ends lost 0 bases and 2 bases, in that order; junction bases with no gene match: 5.

DNA for the CDR3: TGTGCCACCAGTGATGTGAAGACTTATGGCTACACCTTC. It encodes CATSDVKTYGYTF. The V gene is TRBV24-1, the J gene TRBJ1-2; D is undetermined. The CDR3 covers 13 residues. V shed 3 bases and J shed 5 bases, with 9 bases lying between them. Per germline, CDR1 KGHDR and CDR2 SFDVKD.

V and J are TRBV12-3 or TRBV12-4 and TRBJ2-3; 11 positions agree with TRBD2. The ends lost 6 bases at V and 1 base at J; junction bases unmatched: 9. The CDR3 is 17 residues long. Written as DNA, the CDR3 is TGTGCCAGCAGCCCCTCCGGGACTAGCGGTGGCACAGATACGCAGTATTTT. It is translated as CASSPSGTSGGTDTQYF.

The chain uses TRBV4-3 and TRBJ2-3, with no clear D. The V end lost 2 bases, the J end lost 2 bases, and 5 bases lay between the germline ends. CDR1 and CDR2 from the germline V gene are LGHNA and YSLEER. The length of the CDR3 is 13 residues. The CDR3 sequence: CASSQQDTDTQYF. The CDR3 DNA is TGCGCCAGCAGCCAACAAGACACAGATACGCAGTATTTT.

CDR3 protein: CASSGGASGANVLTF. For the CDR3, the DNA is TGTGCCAGTAGCGGGGGGGCCTCTGGGGCCAACGTCCTGACTTTC. The chain couples TRBV11-2 to TRBJ2-6; 11 positions match TRBD2. This CDR3 region has 15 residues. Germline values: CDR1 SGHAT, CDR2 FQNNGV. V gave up 9 bases and J gave up 0 bases; unmatched junction bases: 1.

This clonotype was counted between two and nine times. This chain uses TRBV7-2 with TRBJ2-1; D ambiguous. Trimming removed 2 bases at V and 8 bases at J, with 10 bases between. This CDR3 is 13 amino acids long. In germline, CDR1 is SGHTA, CDR2 FQGNSA. CDR3 loop: CASSLSFVYEQFF. The CDR3 DNA sequence: TGTGCCAGCAGCTTATCTTTTGTCTATGAGCAGTTCTTC.

This chain links TRBV6-4 with TRBJ2-2; D call uncertain. CDR3 length: 13 residues. V was clipped by 3 bases and J by 6 bases, with 8 bases between them. The germline V gene has CDR1 MRHNA and CDR2 SNTAGT. The CDR3 sequence: CASSELGSGELFF. CDR3 bases: TGTGCCAGCAGTGAACTCGGGTCCGGGGAGCTGTTTTTT.

J is TRBJ2-1 and V is TRBV5-1, with 10 bases matching TRBD2. Germline CDR1 reads SGHRS; CDR2 reads YFSETQ. The ends lost 4 bases at V and 13 bases at J; junction bases unmatched: 14. The CDR3 covers 15 residues. This CDR3 is CASSPQPAGGPKQFF. The CDR3 coding sequence is TGCGCCAGCAGCCCCCAGCCAGCGGGGGGGCCCAAACAGTTCTTC.

This clonotype came up a few times. This rearrangement joins TRBV15 to TRBJ2-1; 9 bases fit TRBD1. Germline V gene lookup returns CDR1 LNHNV and CDR2 YYDKDF (reference sequence). The CDR3 is 14 residues long. V shed 8 bases, J shed 9 bases, and the junction held 11 bases outside the gene matches. The CDR3 DNA reads as TGTGCCACCGGGGACGGACAGGGGTCAAGTGAGCAGTTCTTC. It codes for CATGDGQGSSEQFF.

This clonotype was counted only a few times. This rearrangement joins TRBV3-1 to TRBJ2-4, with TRBD2 identical over 8 bases. Losses at the gene ends were 1 base for V and 13 bases for J; bases not matched to a gene: 9. Germline CDR1 and CDR2: LGHDT and YNNKEL (reference sequence). The CDR3 totals 14 residues. CDR3 sequence reads: CASSQALRGAPQYF. The CDR3 DNA reads TGTGCCAGCAGCCAAGCCTTGCGGGGGGCCCCCCAGTACTTC.

The chain uses TRBV20-1 and TRBJ1-2, with 8 bases identical to TRBD1. The CDR3 is 14 residues long. V gave up 3 bases and J gave up 2 bases; unmatched junction bases: 5. Germline V gene sequence: CDR1 DFQATT, CDR2 SNEGSKA (reference sequence). The CDR3 loop reads CSASYQGANYGYTF. The CDR3 DNA sequence: TGCAGTGCTAGTTACCAGGGGGCAAACTATGGCTACACCTTC.

The chain joins TRBV4-1 to TRBJ2-5; 7 nucleotides line up with TRBD1. Germline CDR1 reads MGHRA; CDR2 reads YSYEKL. This CDR3 region has 13 residues. Trimming removed 2 bases from V and 6 bases from J; junction bases left unmatched: 3. CDR3 sequence reads: CASSQSGQQTQYF. CDR3 in DNA: TGCGCCAGCAGCCAATCGGGACAGCAGACCCAGTACTTC.

This clonotype has a handful of counts. V gene TRBV6-5 combines with J gene TRBJ2-1; no clear D gene. This CDR3 is built from 15 residues. The V gene lost 2 bases and the J gene lost 1 base, with 9 bases spanning the gap. Germline CDR1 is MNHEY and CDR2 is SVGAGI. Written as DNA, the CDR3 is TGTGCCAGCAGTTACGGGGTGGTATCCTACAATGAGCAGTTCTTC. Protein sequence: CASSYGVVSYNEQFF.

This clonotype showed up just a few times. The V gene is TRBV7-9, the J gene TRBJ2-5, with D hard to call. Germline CDR1 reads SEHNR; CDR2 reads FQNEAQ (reference sequence). V was shortened by 8 bases and J by 6 bases, with 13 bases between the two germline ends. The CDR3 loop spans 12 amino acids. DNA of the CDR3: TGTGCCAGCGGGCATTCTGGAAAGACCCAGTACTTC. Encoded protein: CASGHSGKTQYF.

This clonotype was seen repeatedly, ten times or more. This rearrangement joins TRBV20-1 to TRBJ1-1, with a tentative D call TRBD1 (6 bases). The length of the CDR3 is 13 residues. V was clipped by 3 bases and J by 2 bases, with 10 bases between them. Per the germline V gene, CDR1 is DFQATT and CDR2 is SNEGSKA (reference sequence). CDR3 DNA sequence: TGCAGTGCTAGTAGGACAGCTAACACTGAAGCTTTCTTT. This encodes CSASRTANTEAFF.

The chain has TRBV4-1 and TRBJ2-5; 8 bases match TRBD2. The trim removed 0 bases at V and 5 bases at J, leaving 5 bases unmatched. CDR1 MGHRA and CDR2 YSYEKL come from the germline V gene. The CDR3 is 15 amino acids. CDR3 in DNA: TGCGCCAGCAGCCAAGAATACGGGGGGGGCGAGACCCAGTACTTC. This gives the protein CASSQEYGGGETQYF.

The chain recombines TRBV7-2 with TRBJ1-5; the D gene is possibly TRBD1 (5 bases). From germline, CDR1 is SGHTA and CDR2 FQGNSA. The CDR3 has 15 amino acids. Trimming removed 5 bases at V and 3 bases at J, with 14 bases between. CDR3 sequence: CASSTRWGSNQPQHF. CDR3 bases: TGTGCCAGCAGCACAAGGTGGGGGTCCAATCAGCCCCAGCATTTT. Together with reference TRBV7-2 and TRBJ1-5, the CDR3 gives the full variable domain: GAGVSQSPSNKVTEKGKDVELRCDPISGHTALYWYRQSLGQGLEFLIYFQGNSAPDKSGLPSDRFSAERTGGSVSTLTIQRTQQEDSAVYLCASSTRWGSNQPQHFGDGTRLSIL.

The chain joins TRBV7-9 to TRBJ1-4; maybe TRBD1 (5 bases). Trimming removed 5 bases at V and 7 bases at J, with 11 bases between. Germline V lookup: CDR1 SEHNR, CDR2 FQNEAQ (reference sequence). The CDR3 consists of 13 residues. As DNA, the CDR3 is TGTGCCAGCAGCCGGGGCGAGGGTGAAAAACTGTTTTTT. This encodes CASSRGEGEKLFF.

A few counts support this clonotype. The chain has TRBV5-1 and TRBJ2-1, with TRBD2 matching 8 bases. CDR1 is SGHRS and CDR2 is YFSETQ in the germline V gene. Losses at the gene ends were 5 bases for V and 5 bases for J; bases not matched to a gene: 6. This CDR3 is 14 amino acids long. The CDR3 is CASRGVAGNNEQFF. The CDR3 DNA reads TGCGCCAGCAGAGGGGTAGCGGGGAACAATGAGCAGTTCTTC.

This clonotype was observed a few times. The rearrangement uses TRBV27 and TRBJ2-3; maybe TRBD2 (6 bases). V lost 0 bases, J lost 1 base, and 11 bases lay in between. Germline V gives CDR1 MNHEY, CDR2 SMNVEV (reference sequence). The CDR3 runs 16 residues. The CDR3 region has the DNA TGTGCCAGCAGTTTATCGGGCGGGGTCCGCACAGATACGCAGTATTTT. Translated, it gives CASSLSGGVRTDTQYF.